A single sample is the source of the 2 T cell receptor beta chains below, sequenced in a study of blood T cell repertoires in COVID-19. Using immunoSEQ multiplex PCR, the repertoire was profiled, and TCRdb retains in-frame clones only, with some absent. The top ten hold just under 20% of the sample, which has roughly 100,000 clones, around 74% seen once. Sequencing was done on a sample of peripheral blood. The receptors here all came from a woman in her 70s with acute or convalescent COVID-19.

The J gene is TRBJ2-6, the V gene TRBV29-1, with D unresolved. CDR1 SQVTM and CDR2 ANQGSEA come from the germline V gene. The CDR3 sequence is 14 residues long. With 5 bases removed from V and 1 base from J, the gap between germline ends came to 9 bases. The CDR3 DNA is TGCAGCGTTTTAGTCGGGTCTGGGGCCAACGTCCTGACTTTC. Its translation is CSVLVGSGANVLTF.

The chain employs TRBV11-2 and TRBJ2-2, with 9 bases fitting TRBD1. Per germline, CDR1 SGHAT and CDR2 FQNNGV. There are 15 residues in the CDR3. The V gene end was trimmed by 2 bases and the J gene end by 4 bases; junction bases not matched to a gene: 2. CDR3 protein: CASSLPDRGTGELFF. The CDR3 nucleotides are TGTGCCAGCAGCTTACCGGACAGGGGCACCGGGGAGCTGTTTTTT.